These 29 T cell receptor beta chains were all obtained from the same sample, sequenced in a study of T cell repertoires in cytomegalovirus infection. TCRdb independently ran MiXCR on the reads; one entry per CDR3 protein. The sample lists 700,000 to 900,000 distinct CDR3 sequences, almost 30% occurring once. These receptors have no identified antigens. The sample was cultured CD8+ T cells from PBMCs, taken from culture after CMV antigen stimulation. The receptors come from a human donor in good health (CMV status not recorded). Some clones in this sample may be carry-over from other donors' samples.

This clonotype was seen just once. The chain carries TRBV20-1 and TRBJ2-3; 9 nucleotides match TRBD2. V shed 4 bases, J shed 3 bases, and the junction held 5 bases outside the gene matches. Germline CDR1 reads DFQATT; CDR2 reads SNEGSKA (reference sequence). This CDR3 has 14 amino acids. The CDR3 sequence is CSAIKRGATDTQYF. The CDR3, as DNA: TGCAGTGCTATTAAGCGGGGGGCGACAGATACGCAGTATTTT.

This chain connects TRBV5-5 to TRBJ2-1; possible D gene TRBD2, 6 bases. V was cut by 2 bases and J by 0 bases, with 15 bases left in between. Germline CDR1 is SGHKS and CDR2 is YYEKEE (reference sequence). CDR3 size: 17 residues. The CDR3 coding sequence is TGTGCCAGCAGCTTCCCCGTAGCGGTGAGCTCCTACAATGAGCAGTTCTTC. Amino acid sequence: CASSFPVAVSSYNEQFF.

In DNA form, the CDR3 reads TGTGCCAGCAGTTTTATAGGGGGGTCGTCCTACGAGCAGTACTTC. Protein: CASSFIGGSSYEQYF. This sequence joins TRBV27 and TRBJ2-7; either TRBD1 or TRBD2 may supply D (6 bases each). The ends were cut back, 3 bases at V and 1 base at J, with 13 bases in the middle. The CDR3 is 15 amino acids. CDR1 MNHEY and CDR2 SMNVEV come from the germline V gene (reference sequence).

This clonotype came up many times. V and J are TRBV7-2 and TRBJ2-1; 12 nucleotides line up with TRBD2. The length of the CDR3 is 14 residues. Losses at the gene ends were 8 bases for V and 8 bases for J; bases not matched to a gene: 7. CDR1 is SGHTA, CDR2 FQGNSA, per germline. CDR3 sequence (DNA): TGTGCCAGCCGGTGGACTAGCGGGGAGGATGAGCAGTTCTTC. Protein sequence: CASRWTSGEDEQFF.

CDR3 in amino acids: CASSPQGPPSLDGYTF. CDR3 in DNA: TGTGCCAGCAGTCCACAGGGGCCTCCCTCCTTGGATGGCTACACCTTC. The chain recombines TRBV6-5 with TRBJ1-2, with 7 bases identical to TRBD1. CDR3 length equals 16 residues. Looked up from germline, CDR1 is MNHEY and CDR2 is SVGAGI. J gave up 6 bases and V 5 bases, and 15 bases lay outside the gene matches.

The gene calls are TRBV27 and TRBJ1-6; 7 bases fit TRBD1. CDR3 length: 17 amino acids. The V gene's germline CDR1 is MNHEY and CDR2 SMNVEV (reference sequence). The J segment lost 7 bases and the V segment lost 6 bases, leaving 15 bases of the junction unmatched. The CDR3, as DNA: TGTGCCAGCAGCCCTGGGACAGTGAGAATCCTAAATTCACCCCTCCACTTT. It encodes CASSPGTVRILNSPLHF.

The table lists this clonotype with many counts. The rearrangement uses TRBV7-6 and TRBJ2-6, with 7 bases aligning to TRBD1. CDR1 is SGHVS, CDR2 FNYEAQ, per germline. V lost 1 base and J lost 0; bases outside the gene matches: 3. The CDR3 runs 17 residues. The CDR3 nucleotides are TGTGCCAGCAGCTTAGAGGGACAGAACTCTGGGGCCAACGTCCTGACTTTC. As protein: CASSLEGQNSGANVLTF.

The chain recombines TRBV4-1 with TRBJ1-1; D call uncertain. CDR1 and CDR2 from the germline V gene are MGHRA and YSYEKL. There are 12 residues in the CDR3. V dropped 1 base and J dropped 3 bases, with 3 bases sitting between them. The chain's CDR3 is CASSQVDTEAFF. CDR3 bases: TGCGCCAGCAGCCAAGTCGACACTGAAGCTTTCTTT.

The rearrangement links TRBV2 to TRBJ1-6; weak D call: TRBD1 (6 bases). CDR3 length: 14 residues. Trimming removed 2 bases at V and 13 bases at J, with 15 bases between. Per germline, CDR1 SNHLY and CDR2 FYNNEI. The CDR3 spells CASSEWDMKAPLHF. In DNA form, the CDR3 reads TGTGCCAGCAGTGAATGGGACATGAAGGCCCCCCTCCACTTT.

This clonotype was picked up many times. The chain links TRBV7-8 to TRBJ2-7; a possible D gene is TRBD1 (5 bases). Between the trimmed V and J ends, which lost 5 bases and 6 bases, there was a span of 14 bases. The germline gives CDR1 SGHVS, CDR2 FQNEAQ. CDR3 size: 13 residues. CDR3 nucleotides: TGTGCCAGCAGCCATATGGGGCAGTCCGAGCAGTACTTC. Its protein product is CASSHMGQSEQYF.

The genes are TRBV12-3 or TRBV12-4 and TRBJ2-1, with TRBD2 matching over 16 bases. The V and J ends lost 3 bases and 5 bases, in that order; junction bases with no gene match: 13. This CDR3 comprises 20 residues. The CDR3 sequence is CASSLSGLAGGRGYDNEQFF. The CDR3 DNA follows: TGTGCCAGCAGTTTGTCGGGACTAGCGGGGGGGCGAGGCTACGACAATGAGCAGTTCTTC.

This clonotype was observed many times. The CDR3 region is CASSPQGSQETQYF. In DNA form, the CDR3 reads TGTGCCAGCAGCCCTCAGGGGAGTCAAGAGACCCAGTACTTC. This sequence joins TRBV7-6 and TRBJ2-5, with a tentative D call TRBD1 (6 bases). Trimming removed 5 bases from V and 2 bases from J, with 12 bases in between. Germline CDR1 SGHVS, CDR2 FNYEAQ. The CDR3 has 14 residues.

V is TRBV7-6 and J is TRBJ2-1; D might be TRBD1 or TRBD2, each matching 5 bases. Trimming took 5 bases from V and 8 from J, leaving 22 bases between them. The CDR3 spans 16 residues. CDR1 and CDR2 from the germline V gene are SGHVS and FNYEAQ. CDR3 region: CASSLYMGTSGDEQFF. Here the CDR3 DNA reads TGTGCCAGCAGCCTTTATATGGGGACGTCCGGGGATGAGCAGTTCTTC.

The chain carries TRBV27 and TRBJ2-2, with a possible D match to TRBD2 (6 bases). The CDR3 contains 17 residues. V lost 5 bases and J lost 6, with 22 bases in between. CDR1 and CDR2 (germline): MNHEY, SMNVEV (reference sequence). Here the CDR3 reads CASSTYVWGTRPGELFF. CDR3 nucleotides: TGTGCCAGCAGTACCTACGTATGGGGGACTCGACCCGGGGAGCTGTTTTTT.

This clonotype was counted only a few times. This chain connects TRBV9 to TRBJ1-2; D not certain. The germline gives CDR1 SGDLS, CDR2 YYNGEE. This CDR3 region has 15 residues. Trimming shortened V by 3 bases and J by 4 bases, and 16 bases separated the two germline ends. For the CDR3, the DNA is TGTGCCAGCAGCGGTTTGGTTCCTCCGATCTATGGCTACACCTTC. This translates into CASSGLVPPIYGYTF.

In this sample, this clonotype turned up a few times. The chain has TRBV20-1 and TRBJ2-7, with 7 nucleotides matching TRBD1. This CDR3 contains 13 residues. Germline trimming cut 6 bases from V and 3 bases from J; bases unmatched to any gene: 8. Germline assignment: CDR1 DFQATT and CDR2 SNEGSKA (reference sequence). This CDR3 reads CSAGGQYLYEQYV. DNA of the CDR3: TGCAGTGCAGGGGGCCAGTACCTCTACGAGCAGTACGTC.

This clonotype was counted many times. This chain links TRBV27 with TRBJ1-1; D is unclear. The germline gives CDR1 MNHEY, CDR2 SMNVEV (reference sequence). The CDR3 runs 13 residues. The V end lost 4 bases, the J end lost 6 bases, and 12 bases lay between the germline ends. CDR3 residues: CASSSPIRSEAFF. The CDR3 DNA follows: TGTGCCAGCAGTTCCCCAATCCGCTCTGAAGCTTTCTTT.

In this sample, this clonotype turned up a few times. The rearrangement joins TRBV6-5 to TRBJ1-1, with D possibly TRBD1 on 5 matching bases. The germline V and J ends were trimmed by 2 bases and 1 base, with 11 bases remaining between them. This CDR3 spans 15 amino acids. CDR1 is MNHEY and CDR2 is SVGAGI in the germline V gene. As DNA, the CDR3 is TGTGCCAGCAGTTACCGGACACCAGAGAACACTGAAGCTTTCTTT. This sequence encodes CASSYRTPENTEAFF.

About this clonotype: At one end, the junction sequence differs from germline, possibly due to a read error. The genes are TRBV6-1 and TRBJ1-2; D is unclear. Germline assignment: CDR1 MNHNS and CDR2 SASEGT. This CDR3 is built from 13 residues. CDR3 region: CVSSPLRVYGYTF. Here the CDR3 DNA reads TGTGTCAGCAGTCCGCTTCGGGTCTATGGCTACACCTTC.

The chain links TRBV25-1 to TRBJ1-1, with TRBD1 matching over 8 bases. The CDR3 sequence is 14 residues long. Trimming cost V 7 bases and J 1 base; bases outside gene matches: 5. Germline V gene sequence: CDR1 MGHDK, CDR2 SYGVNS. The DNA of the CDR3 is TGTGCCAGCATCGGACAGGGTGGGAACACTGAAGCTTTCTTT. This encodes CASIGQGGNTEAFF. The variable domain in full, with the rest retrieved from reference TRBV25-1 and TRBJ1-1, is EADIYQTPRYLVIGTGKKITLECSQTMGHDKMYWYQQDPGMELHLIHYSYGVNSTEKGDLSSESTVSRIRTEHFPLTLESARPSHTSQYLCASIGQGGNTEAFFGQGTRLTVV.

This sequence joins TRBV2 and TRBJ2-3; D possibly uses TRBD1 or TRBD2 (5 bases each). The CDR3 has 17 amino acids. Germline values: CDR1 SNHLY, CDR2 FYNNEI. Trimming cost V 2 bases and J 2 bases, with 17 bases left between them. The CDR3 DNA reads TGTGCCAGCAGTGAACCCCGAGGGGCCTCTGACACAGATACGCAGTATTTT. Protein sequence: CASSEPRGASDTDTQYF.

The chain recombines TRBV24-1 with TRBJ2-5, with TRBD2 matching over 7 bases. V lost 4 bases and J lost 2; bases outside the gene matches: 9. Germline V gene lookup returns CDR1 KGHDR and CDR2 SFDVKD. The CDR3 extends over 16 amino acids. CDR3 loop: CATSDPLGGEQETQYF. In DNA form, the CDR3 reads TGTGCCACCAGTGACCCCCTGGGGGGGGAACAAGAGACCCAGTACTTC.

This clonotype has a handful of counts. This chain connects TRBV29-1 to TRBJ2-7; D might be TRBD2 (5 bases). This CDR3 is 11 amino acids long. Germline V CDR1 and CDR2: SQVTM, ANQGSEA. Deletions cut 7 bases from V and 6 bases from J, with 13 bases between. CDR3 coding DNA: TGCAGCGCCGGAGAGGGCGGCGAGCAGTACGTC. It specifies CSAGEGGEQYV.

V gene TRBV7-9 combines with J gene TRBJ2-5; unclear D gene. The CDR3 runs to 14 residues. V was cut by 6 bases and J by 2 bases, with 13 bases left in between. Germline lookup yields CDR1 SEHNR and CDR2 FQNEAQ (reference sequence). This CDR3 is CASSKVGLQETQYF. For the CDR3, the DNA is TGTGCCAGCAGTAAAGTAGGGCTACAAGAGACCCAGTACTTC.

The table lists this clonotype with many counts. This rearrangement joins TRBV5-5 to TRBJ2-1, with D perhaps matching TRBD2 (6 bases). Trimming pared 2 bases from V and 4 bases from J, leaving 13 bases between. Germline loops: CDR1 SGHKS, CDR2 YYEKEE (reference sequence). CDR3 length equals 15 residues. CDR3 bases: TGTGCCAGCAGCTTAGTGGCGGGGACTTACAATGAGCAGTTCTTC. This gives the protein CASSLVAGTYNEQFF.

This clonotype was observed a handful of times. V is TRBV28 and J is TRBJ2-5; possible D gene TRBD2, 6 bases. The V gene lost 5 bases and the J gene lost 1 base, with 23 bases spanning the gap. The germline V gene has CDR1 MDHEN and CDR2 SYDVKM. The CDR3 runs 18 residues. CDR3 protein: CASSPRLTAEGVQETQYF. In DNA, the CDR3 is TGTGCCAGCAGTCCCCGCCTCACAGCGGAGGGCGTCCAAGAGACCCAGTACTTC.

This clonotype appeared many times. This chain uses TRBV27 with TRBJ2-5, with D perhaps given as TRBD1 or TRBD2 (6 bases each). Trimming cost V 6 bases and J 0 bases, with 20 bases left between them. Germline V gives CDR1 MNHEY, CDR2 SMNVEV (reference sequence). This CDR3 spans 17 amino acids. The CDR3 protein is CASSQDPGGPYQETQYF. The CDR3, as DNA: TGTGCCAGCAGCCAAGATCCCGGGGGCCCTTACCAAGAGACCCAGTACTTC.

The rearrangement links TRBV20-1 to TRBJ1-4; tentative D call: TRBD1 (6 bases). The V end was cut by 2 bases, the J end by 7 bases, with 8 bases between. CDR3 length: 12 amino acids. CDR1 is DFQATT, CDR2 SNEGSKA, per germline (reference sequence). The CDR3 sequence is CSARTGIEKLFF. DNA for the CDR3: TGCAGTGCTAGAACAGGGATTGAAAAACTGTTTTTT.

This clonotype was found a few times. V gene TRBV20-1 combines with J gene TRBJ2-7, with 12 bases lining up with TRBD2. Germline CDR1 and CDR2: DFQATT and SNEGSKA (reference sequence). Trimming at V came to 2 bases and at J to 4 bases, leaving 12 bases not matched to a gene. The CDR3 has 17 residues. The CDR3, as DNA: TGCAGTGCTAGATCCCCTAGCGGGGGGGCCCTACCATACGAGCAGTACTTC. It yields the protein CSARSPSGGALPYEQYF.